The 24 T cell receptor beta chains given below trace back to one sample, sequenced in a study of CD8+CD57+ T cells in acquired aplastic anemia. CDR3 and TCR beta VDJ profiling relied on genomic DNA as the template. TCRdb reprocessed the reads with MiXCR, giving one entry per CDR3 protein. The data contain a few hundred thousand distinct CDR3 sequences, 45% to 70% of them singletons. The sample consisted of sorted CD4+, CD8+, or CD8+CD57+ T cells (not recorded which) from PBMCs. Receptor source: a human donor with severe aplastic anemia or a healthy control (not recorded which).

On this clonotype itself: Just one base apart from a much larger clone, this may be a read error. This CDR3 is missing its conserved last phenylalanine or tryptophan, likely due to a read error. This chain links TRBV12-5 with TRBJ2-1; 12 nucleotides match TRBD2. V gave up 5 bases and J gave up 2 bases; unmatched junction bases: 10. Per the germline V gene, CDR1 is LGHNT and CDR2 is FRNRAP. The CDR3 has 18 amino acids. For the CDR3, the DNA is TGTGCTAGTGGTAAAGGACTAGCGGGGCGGTCTGCCTACAATGAGCAGTTCCTC. Its protein is CASGKGLAGRSAYNEQFL.

This clonotype came up many times. The rearrangement links TRBV2 to TRBJ2-1, with D possibly matching TRBD1 (7 bases). Germline V gives CDR1 SNHLY, CDR2 FYNNEI. The V end was cut by 11 bases, the J end by 6 bases, with 20 bases between. The CDR3 loop spans 14 amino acids. The CDR3 loop reads CAVGRGARPNEQFF. CDR3 coding DNA: TGTGCCGTCGGCAGGGGGGCGAGACCCAATGAGCAGTTCTTC. Together with reference TRBV2 and TRBJ2-1, the CDR3 gives the full variable domain: EPEVTQTPSHQVTQMGQEVILRCVPISNHLYFYWYRQILGQKVEFLVSFYNNEISEKSEIFDDQFSVERPDGSNFTLKIRSTKLEDSAMYFCAVGRGARPNEQFFGPGTRLTVL.

As regards this clonotype: The junction differs from germline at one of its ends, possibly a read error. The chain has TRBV7-6 and TRBJ1-2; the D gene is possibly TRBD1 (5 bases). Germline V gene data show CDR1 as SGHVS and CDR2 as FNYEAQ. The CDR3 sequence is 13 residues long. CDR3 nucleotides: TGCGCCAGCAGCTTAGGGGTGTACTATGGCTACACCTTC. It codes for CASSLGVYYGYTF.

V gene TRBV5-1 combines with J gene TRBJ1-2, with D tentatively TRBD1 (5 bases). Germline values: CDR1 SGHRS, CDR2 YFSETQ. V shed 2 bases and J shed 0 bases, with 14 bases lying between them. The CDR3 loop spans 16 amino acids. CDR3 amino acids: CASSLRDSPANYGYTF. In DNA form, the CDR3 reads TGCGCCAGCAGCTTACGAGACAGCCCGGCTAACTATGGCTACACCTTC.

This clonotype was counted a few times. This chain connects TRBV7-3 to TRBJ2-1, with D unresolved. Germline V lookup: CDR1 SGHTA, CDR2 FQGTGA. CDR3 length: 11 amino acids. Trimming stripped 1 base from V and 8 bases from J, with 3 bases between. The CDR3 DNA reads as TGTGCCAGCAGCTTAAGCGATGAGCAGTTCTTC. As protein: CASSLSDEQFF. Full variable domain (remainder filled in from reference TRBV7-3 and TRBJ2-1): GAGVSQTPSNKVTEKGKYVELRCDPISGHTALYWYRQSLGQGPEFLIYFQGTGAADDSGLPNDRFFAVRPEGSVSTLKIQRTERGDSAVYLCASSLSDEQFFGPGTRLTVL.

This clonotype appeared a few times. The J gene is TRBJ1-6, the V gene TRBV20-1; D is uncertain. Germline V gene data show CDR1 as DFQATT and CDR2 as SNEGSKA (reference sequence). There are 15 residues in the CDR3. V shed 5 bases and J shed 6 bases, with 17 bases lying between them. The CDR3 sequence is CSASSAREPNSPLHF. The CDR3 DNA is TGCAGTGCTTCCTCAGCTCGGGAGCCTAATTCACCCCTCCACTTT.

In its sample, this clonotype was seen many times. The chain uses TRBV14 and TRBJ1-6; no reliable D call. Germline CDR1 reads SGHDN; CDR2 reads FVKESK. V dropped 0 bases and J dropped 8 bases, with 17 bases sitting between them. The CDR3 is 17 amino acids. In DNA form, the CDR3 reads TGTGCCAGCAGCCAAGATCTAGGTGGTCGGGGAGATTCACCCCTCCACTTT. Translated: CASSQDLGGRGDSPLHF.

CDR3 in amino acids: CASTQTGGETQYF. The CDR3 DNA reads TGCGCCAGCACCCAGACAGGGGGAGAGACCCAGTACTTC. The chain joins TRBV5-1 to TRBJ2-5, with 9 bases lining up with TRBD1. V gave up 6 bases and J gave up 4 bases; unmatched junction bases: 4. Germline CDR1 SGHRS, CDR2 YFSETQ. The CDR3 sequence is 13 residues long.

The rearrangement uses TRBV7-4 and TRBJ2-7; maybe TRBD1 (6 bases). Looked up from germline, CDR1 is SGHVT and CDR2 is SQSDAQ. V gave up 6 bases and J gave up 4 bases, with 16 bases separating them. This CDR3 is 14 amino acids long. CDR3 in amino acids: CASSLYRALYEQYF. CDR3 DNA: TGTGCCAGCAGTTTATACAGGGCCCTTTACGAGCAGTACTTC.

This chain connects TRBV12-3 or TRBV12-4 to TRBJ1-1, with D possibly TRBD1 on 6 matching bases. Trimming left V 5 bases short and J 2 bases short, with 9 bases between. CDR3 size: 13 residues. Here the CDR3 DNA reads TGTGCCAGCAGTCCTGGGACAAACACTGAAGCTTTCTTT. Translating gives CASSPGTNTEAFF.

This rearrangement joins TRBV6-2 or TRBV6-3 to TRBJ1-2; TRBD1 agrees at 10 bases. Germline-derived CDR1 and CDR2 are MNHEY and SVGEGT. Trimming removed 0 bases from V and 4 bases from J; junction bases left unmatched: 5. The CDR3 consists of 16 residues. In DNA, the CDR3 is TGTGCCAGCAGTTACTCGACGACAGGGGGCGGCTATGGCTACACCTTC. Its protein is CASSYSTTGGGYGYTF.

This clonotype turned up a few times. This chain joins TRBV29-1 and TRBJ1-2, with D maybe TRBD1 (6 bases). Trimming took off 3 bases at V and 0 bases at J, with 11 bases between the two ends. CDR1 is SQVTM, CDR2 ANQGSEA, per germline. The CDR3 covers 14 residues. In DNA, the CDR3 is TGCAGCGTTGAGCCGACAGGTTCTAACTATGGCTACACCTTC. This sequence encodes CSVEPTGSNYGYTF.

This clonotype was detected many times. The gene calls are TRBV6-5 and TRBJ1-3; TRBD1 agrees at 9 bases. Germline V gives CDR1 MNHEY, CDR2 SVGAGI. V lost 6 bases and J lost 4; bases outside the gene matches: 7. CDR3 length equals 15 residues. CDR3 amino acids: CASRGLGTGGNTIYF. The DNA of the CDR3 is TGTGCCAGCAGGGGCCTCGGGACAGGGGGAAACACCATATATTTT.

V is TRBV7-9 and J is TRBJ2-5; TRBD2 matches at 8 bases. Per germline, CDR1 SEHNR and CDR2 FQNEAQ (reference sequence). The CDR3 has 13 amino acids. V trimming: 5 bases; J trimming: 4 bases; junction bases outside the gene matches: 3. DNA for the CDR3: TGTGCCAGCAGCCCGGGAGGGACAGAGACCCAGTACTTC. This translates into CASSPGGTETQYF.

The chain carries TRBV29-1 and TRBJ1-2; D is uncertain. CDR3 length equals 13 residues. From germline, CDR1 is SQVTM and CDR2 ANQGSEA. With 7 bases removed from V and 0 bases from J, the gap between germline ends came to 12 bases. CDR3 bases: TGCAGCGGTGCCTACAGTGCTAACTATGGCTACACCTTC. This encodes CSGAYSANYGYTF.

This clonotype was observed at least ten times. The rearrangement uses TRBV20-1 and TRBJ2-1; 14 bases are a match to TRBD2. Germline V gene data show CDR1 as DFQATT and CDR2 as SNEGSKA (reference sequence). The CDR3 extends over 15 amino acids. V gave up 3 bases and J gave up 8 bases; unmatched junction bases: 6. The CDR3 DNA reads TGCAGTGCTAGGGCGACTAGCGGGGGGGCGTATGAGCAGTTCTTC. Protein: CSARATSGGAYEQFF.

V and J are TRBV2 and TRBJ2-2; 10 nucleotides agree with TRBD1. V shed 6 bases and J 3 bases; nucleotides not matched to a gene: 10. The CDR3 totals 17 residues. The V gene's germline CDR1 is SNHLY and CDR2 FYNNEI. This CDR3 is CASSGRYGQGDTGELFF. Here the CDR3 DNA reads TGTGCCAGCAGCGGCCGATACGGACAGGGGGACACCGGGGAGCTGTTTTTT.

The chain carries TRBV4-3 and TRBJ2-5; D tentatively fits TRBD1 or TRBD2 (6 bases each). Deletions cut 0 bases from V and 9 bases from J, with 17 bases between. This CDR3 has 15 residues. In germline, CDR1 is LGHNA, CDR2 YSLEER. The DNA of the CDR3 is TGCGCCAGCAGCCAAGAAGTTTGGGGGGCTCAGCCCCAGTACTTC. This translates into CASSQEVWGAQPQYF.

The table lists this clonotype with many counts. The rearrangement joins TRBV20-1 to TRBJ2-3; the D call may be TRBD1 or TRBD2 (5 bases each). The germline V and J ends were trimmed by 6 bases and 0 bases, with 16 bases remaining between them. CDR3 length equals 15 residues. CDR1 and CDR2 from the germline V gene are DFQATT and SNEGSKA (reference sequence). CDR3 amino acids: CSAGDELLSTDTQYF. The CDR3 bases are TGCAGTGCCGGGGACGAGCTCCTAAGCACAGATACGCAGTATTTT.

The table lists this clonotype with a few counts. This chain uses TRBV5-1 with TRBJ1-6; the D is unclear. V dropped 2 bases and J dropped 5 bases, with 8 bases sitting between them. Germline-derived CDR1 and CDR2 are SGHRS and YFSETQ. The CDR3 is 14 residues long. CDR3 residues: CASSLGWDNSPLHF. CDR3 coding DNA: TGCGCCAGCAGCTTAGGGTGGGATAATTCACCCCTCCACTTT.

On this clonotype: This may come from a read error, since a much larger clone is one base off. The chain employs TRBV7-2 and TRBJ1-1; D is possibly TRBD1 (6 bases). Germline V gene lookup returns CDR1 SGHTA and CDR2 FQGNSA. The CDR3 sequence is 13 residues long. CDR3 nucleotide sequence: TGCGCCAGCAGCCAATTACAGGGAACTGGAGCTTTCTTT. Protein product: CASSQLQGTGAFF.

The chain recombines TRBV7-2 with TRBJ2-3, with 7 positions matching TRBD2. The CDR3 contains 15 residues. The J segment lost 6 bases and the V segment lost 1 base, leaving 7 bases of the junction unmatched. CDR1 is SGHTA, CDR2 FQGNSA, per germline. This CDR3 reads CASSLERGPPDTQYF. The CDR3 DNA sequence: TGTGCCAGCAGCTTAGAGCGGGGTCCTCCGGATACGCAGTATTTT.

This clonotype came up many times. This chain links TRBV5-1 with TRBJ2-5; D is uncertain. The CDR3 is 13 amino acids. Germline V CDR1 and CDR2: SGHRS, YFSETQ. Trimming left V 0 bases short and J 2 bases short, with 5 bases between. In nucleotides, the CDR3 is TGCGCCAGCAGCTTGGGGTCACAAGAGACCCAGTACTTC. Translating it yields CASSLGSQETQYF.

The chain carries TRBV20-1 and TRBJ1-1; D not certain. The CDR3 runs 13 residues. Germline V gene lookup returns CDR1 DFQATT and CDR2 SNEGSKA (reference sequence). Trimming removed 1 base at V and 3 bases at J, with 9 bases between. CDR3: CSARGAVDTEAFF. The DNA for the CDR3 is TGCAGTGCTAGAGGGGCAGTGGACACTGAAGCTTTCTTT.